The clone carrying this T cell receptor (beta chain) was observed a few times. A second PCR of about 7 to 11 cycles used a sample-barcoded 5' primer and a J-beta primer mix. In TCRdb, the 5' RACE reads were re-called with MiXCR into one record per CDR3 protein. The sample contains approximately 810,000 distinct CDR3 sequences, 29% of which appear only once. The CDR3 covers 16 residues. The V and J ends lost 2 bases and 2 bases, in that order; junction bases with no gene match: 5. CDR1 and CDR2 from the germline V gene are KGHSH and LQKENI. The entry originates in a study of blood T cells in healthy people across ages. The sample, around 9.9 milliliters of peripheral blood, was drawn from each donor. They isolated at least 6.5 million PBMCs from each sample.

The chain links TRBV18 to TRBJ2-1; TRBD2 aligns across 8 bases. This sequence was found in a woman older than 75 in good health. The source material was blood. Here the CDR3 DNA reads TGTGCCAGCTCACCATTAGGAGCGGGGGCCTACAATGAGCAGTTCTTC. It codes for CASSPLGAGAYNEQFF.